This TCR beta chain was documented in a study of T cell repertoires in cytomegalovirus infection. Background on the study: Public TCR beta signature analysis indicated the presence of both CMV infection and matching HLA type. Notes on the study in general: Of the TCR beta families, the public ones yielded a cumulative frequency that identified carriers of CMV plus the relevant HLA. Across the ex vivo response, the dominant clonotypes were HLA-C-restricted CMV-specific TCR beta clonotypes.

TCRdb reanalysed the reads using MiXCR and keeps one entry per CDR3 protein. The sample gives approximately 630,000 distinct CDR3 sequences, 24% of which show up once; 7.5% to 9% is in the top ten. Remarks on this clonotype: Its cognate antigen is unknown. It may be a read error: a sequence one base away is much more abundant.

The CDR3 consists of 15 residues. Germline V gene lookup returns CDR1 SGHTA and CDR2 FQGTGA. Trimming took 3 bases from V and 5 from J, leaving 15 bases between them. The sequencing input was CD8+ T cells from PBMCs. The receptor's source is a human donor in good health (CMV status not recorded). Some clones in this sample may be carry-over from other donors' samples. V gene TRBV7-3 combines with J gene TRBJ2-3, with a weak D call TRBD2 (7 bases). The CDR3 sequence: CASSFWGRGLDTQYF. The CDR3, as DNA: TGTGCCAGCAGCTTCTGGGGGCGGGGGTTAGATACGCAGTATTTT.